This TCR beta chain was profiled in a study of T-cell memory formation after mild COVID-19 (dated by TCRdb to about 2021). Broadly, across the study: TCR sequence clusters from the two donors were found to be largely donor specific. Two young, previously healthy adult volunteers, one female and one male, were included in the cohort. In a couple of donors, T-cell clones that expanded and contracted after mild COVID-19 were tracked by sequencing TCRalpha and TCRbeta repertoires over time.

Comments on this clonotype: The antigen it recognizes is unknown. The input lacks base qualities; no much larger clone sits a single base away.

Ficoll-Paque density gradient centrifugation was used to isolate PBMCs. Instrument used: Illumina NovaSeq 6000. Using 5'RACE with constant-segment primers, TCRalpha and TCRbeta cDNA libraries were constructed, with sample barcodes and unique molecular identifiers added in the process. RNA was extracted from every sample with Trizol reagent. Amplification of the libraries took two PCR steps, and the second step added a second sample barcode plus Illumina TruSeq adapters. Libraries were sequenced on an Illumina NovaSeq with 2 x 150 bp paired-end reads. The authors' pipeline ran thus. Demultiplexing of reads and collapsing into UMI-guided consensus sequences were performed with migec v1.2.7. Using mixcr v2.1.11, the UMI consensuses were aligned to TRA and TRB V and J templates and assembled into clonotypes. A clonotype was counted as expanded or contracted only if both edgeR and NoisET called the change significant, with noise models trained on biological replicates. For edgeR calls, a false discovery rate-adjusted p below 0.01 and a log2 fold-change threshold of 1 were applied. As an exploratory analysis of dynamics, max-normalized trajectories of the 1000 most abundant clonotypes were examined by PCA with hierarchical clustering. Separately sequenced CD4+ and CD8+ repertoires were used to assign a CD4 or CD8 phenotype to each responding clone. TCRdb reprocessed the public reads (quality trimming at Q25 with fastp, clone calling with MiXCR) and kept in-frame beta chains. All rows with the same CDR3 protein become a single entry with the most common DNA and genes. These V and J calls derive from TCRdb rather than the authors' analysis. The sample table contains fewer than 650,000 distinct CDR3 sequences; only one count was recorded for roughly 17% of them. The ten largest make up just over 8% of the sample.

Summary of the overall study and its limitations: Contracting CD4+ clones were located mainly in the CM and EM memory subsets, whereas CD8+ clones were found to be enriched in EMRA. Only a couple of mild cases were covered by the study, and larger cohorts that include severe cases with pre-infection samples were considered necessary. Some responding clones were detected in pre-infection memory, suggesting pre-existing cross-reactive memory T cells joined the SARS-CoV-2 response. From day 15 to 85, contracting clones showed balanced CD4/CD8 phenotypes, whereas a second wave of clones that expanded from day 15 to 37 leaned towards CD4+. Whether the second-wave clones peaking on day 37 were SARS-CoV-2 specific was not confirmed.

From its cysteine to its phenylalanine, the CDR3 spans 15 amino acids. Only CDR3 DNA is held: 45 bases, read in frame from base 1. V and J are trimmed by 6 bases and 7 bases, and the gene matches miss 11 bases of the junction. This receptor was identified in an adult woman who had mild COVID-19 (a few samples of this study predate the infection). The sample titles of this study are shuffled in the database, so cell type and time point are left out; the donor was told from shared clones. This sequence uses TRBV12-3 or TRBV12-4 and TRBJ2-1; TRBD2 fits 8 bases in the junction. Source material: PBMCs or a T cell subset sorted from them (not recorded which). The DNA sequence reads TGTGCCAGCAGGCGCCCGGGACTAGGCGTGAATGAGCAGTTCTTC. This is translated as CASRRPGLGVNEQFF.